The T cell receptor (beta chain) under discussion was sequenced for a study of shared clonotypes between healthy human individuals. General observations from the study: Among non-shared clonotypes, generation probabilities were lower than among those shared by all four donors. Larger estimated richness was generally seen in naive subsets than in memory subsets.

The J segment lost 5 bases and the V segment lost 3 bases, leaving 7 bases of the junction unmatched. The CDR3 extends over 16 amino acids. CDR1 and CDR2 from the germline V gene are LNHDA and SQIVND (reference sequence). Method: immunoSEQ multiplex PCR; TCRdb's copy keeps in-frame clones and lacks some. The sample holds some 600,000 clones, 95% to 97% seen once. On this clone: What it recognizes is unknown.

CD45RO-negative, CCR7-selected cells formed the naive CD8 fraction, which excluded terminally differentiated effector memory CD45RA+ cells. The material sequenced was naive CD8+ T cells sorted from blood. The TCR comes from a woman aged 30 to 39 in good health. J is TRBJ2-1 and V is TRBV19; TRBD2 matches at 10 bases. CDR3 DNA sequence: TGTGCCAGTAGTATGTCGCTAGCGGGAGCCGACAATGAGCAGTTCTTC. This sequence encodes CASSMSLAGADNEQFF. The full variable domain, completed using reference TRBV19 and TRBJ2-1, is DGGITQSPKYLFRKEGQNVTLSCEQNLNHDAMYWYRQDPGQGLRLIYYSQIVNDFQKGDIAEGYSVSREKKESFPLTVTSAQKNPTAFYLCASSMSLAGADNEQFFGPGTRLTVL.